The 27 T cell receptor beta chains below were found in one sample sequenced in a study of cytomegalovirus exposure and HLA in healthy donors (dated by TCRdb to about 2017). Library construction relied on the immunoSEQ multiplex PCR assay. The multiplex PCR relied on a mix of 60 forward primers for TCR Vbeta segments and 13 reverse primers for TCR Jbeta segments. In its TCRdb copy, this immuneACCESS table keeps in-frame sequences only and misses some clones. Where compared with another copy, unresolved V genes explain less than half of these, and the others have no known cause. The sample includes tens of thousands of clones, with 60% to 85% observed a single time. The biggest ten clones account for around 4.2% of the sample. Sequencing used PBMCs. The source is a man aged 35 to 55 in good health and CMV-seronegative.

V is TRBV28 and J is TRBJ1-1; D gene uncertain. The CDR3 consists of 14 residues. Trimming left V 6 bases short and J 3 bases short, with 14 bases between. CDR1 MDHEN and CDR2 SYDVKM come from the germline V gene. CDR3 in DNA: TGTGCCAGCAGCTCGTCCGCACAGTACACTGAAGCTTTCTTT. It translates to CASSSSAQYTEAFF.

The table lists this clone with a few counts. J is TRBJ2-2 and V is TRBV10-1, with D perhaps matching TRBD2 (5 bases). The V gene lost 4 bases and the J gene lost 1 base, with 13 bases spanning the gap. The CDR3 is 16 residues long. Germline lookup yields CDR1 WNHNN and CDR2 SYGVQD (reference sequence). CDR3 nucleotides: TGCGCCAGCAGTGGGGGAGAGGGAAAGAACACCGGGGAGCTGTTTTTT. It is translated as CASSGGEGKNTGELFF.

CDR3 protein: CASSTDREVNEQYF. The CDR3 nucleotides are TGTGCCAGCAGTACGGACAGGGAGGTCAACGAGCAGTACTTC. The rearrangement uses TRBV2 and TRBJ2-7; 8 bases map to TRBD1. The V gene end was trimmed by 5 bases and the J gene end by 5 bases; junction bases not matched to a gene: 8. The CDR3 is 14 amino acids. Germline CDR1 and CDR2: SNHLY and FYNNEI.

The sample holds one count of this clone. The chain links TRBV6-5 to TRBJ2-2; D uncertain. The V gene lost 6 bases and the J gene lost 6 bases, with 11 bases spanning the gap. The CDR3 has 13 amino acids. Germline V gene data show CDR1 as MNHEY and CDR2 as SVGAGI. The CDR3 here is CASSPRVAGELFF. In DNA form, the CDR3 reads TGTGCCAGCAGCCCCCGGGTGGCCGGGGAGCTGTTTTTT.

The chain has TRBV18 and TRBJ1-1; D call uncertain. The CDR3 loop spans 13 amino acids. V gave up 6 bases and J gave up 1 base, with 9 bases separating them. Germline CDR1 is KGHSH and CDR2 is LQKENI. CDR3 in amino acids: CASSQRQNTEAFF. In DNA, the CDR3 is TGTGCCAGCTCCCAGCGGCAGAACACTGAAGCTTTCTTT.

This chain links TRBV6-1 with TRBJ2-2, with D unclear. The CDR3 length is 13 residues. Germline CDR1 reads MNHNS; CDR2 reads SASEGT. Trimming took 3 bases from V and 3 from J, leaving 5 bases between them. This chain's CDR3 is CASSEQYTGELFF. For the CDR3, the DNA is TGTGCCAGCAGTGAGCAGTACACCGGGGAGCTGTTTTTT.

This clone was observed a single time. The identical CDR3 is also encoded by other nucleotide sequences in the sample. V and J are TRBV15 and TRBJ2-5, with TRBD1 as a possible D gene (6 bases). This CDR3 has 13 amino acids. V was clipped by 6 bases and J by 1 base, with 9 bases between them. Germline CDR1 reads LNHNV; CDR2 reads YYDKDF (reference sequence). The CDR3 sequence: CATSRTVQETQYF. In DNA, the CDR3 is TGTGCCACCAGTAGGACAGTCCAAGAGACCCAGTACTTC.

V gene TRBV5-1 combines with J gene TRBJ2-1; 13 bases fit TRBD2. This CDR3 region has 14 residues. Germline CDR1 reads SGHRS; CDR2 reads YFSETQ. V dropped 0 bases and J dropped 9; count of bases not matched to a gene: 0. The CDR3 loop is CASSLGLAGGEQFF. The DNA of the CDR3 is TGCGCCAGCAGCTTGGGACTAGCGGGGGGTGAGCAGTTCTTC.

The rearrangement uses TRBV5-6 and TRBJ1-2; TRBD1 agrees at 8 bases. Unmatched junction bases numbered 9, after V lost 3 bases and J lost 8 bases. The CDR3 is 14 residues long. Germline CDR1 and CDR2: SGHDT and YYEEEE. The CDR3 nucleotides are TGTGCCAGCAGCTGGACAGGGCTAGCGGGAGGCTACACCTTC. Translation: CASSWTGLAGGYTF. The complete variable domain, with remaining parts taken from reference TRBV5-6 and TRBJ1-2, reads DAGVTQSPTHLIKTRGQQVTLRCSPKSGHDTVSWYQQALGQGPQFIFQYYEEEERQRGNFPDRFSGHQFPNYSSELNVNALLLGDSALYLCASSWTGLAGGYTFGSGTRLTVV.

With respect to this clone: No DNA is shown, since the ends of the CDR3 on it are uncertain; the CDR3 is the one TCRdb lists. The rearrangement links TRBV6-1 to TRBJ1-1; the D call TRBD1 from the table was never checked on the DNA. The CDR3 adds up to 14 amino acids, both ends counted. Per the germline V gene, CDR1 is MNHNS and CDR2 is SASEGT. CDR3 protein: CASILDRVVTEAFF.

The chain joins TRBV19 to TRBJ2-1; 13 bases are shared with TRBD2. The CDR3 runs 18 residues. V gave up 3 bases and J gave up 6 bases; unmatched junction bases: 11. Germline CDR1 is LNHDA and CDR2 is SQIVND (reference sequence). The CDR3 reads CASSMPRLAGGGPNEQFF. CDR3 DNA sequence: TGTGCCAGTAGTATGCCCCGACTAGCGGGAGGAGGGCCCAATGAGCAGTTCTTC.

The chain has TRBV30 and TRBJ2-3; D gene uncertain. This CDR3 contains 11 residues. The germline V and J ends were trimmed by 3 bases and 4 bases, with 5 bases remaining between them. Germline-derived CDR1 and CDR2 are GTSNPN and SVGIG (reference sequence). This CDR3 reads CAWSRADTQYF. The CDR3 region has the DNA TGTGCCTGGAGCCGGGCAGATACGCAGTATTTT.

The chain employs TRBV4-3 and TRBJ2-2; the D is unclear. V was trimmed by 1 base and J by 2 bases, leaving 5 bases between them. The germline V gene encodes CDR1 LGHNA and CDR2 YSLEER. The CDR3 consists of 14 residues. This CDR3 is CASSQVPNTGELFF. The CDR3 DNA sequence: TGCGCCAGCAGCCAAGTCCCAAACACCGGGGAGCTGTTTTTT.

The V call is TRBV7-9, the J call TRBJ2-3; D gene ambiguous. The CDR3 runs to 15 residues. The germline V gene has CDR1 SEHNR and CDR2 FQNEAQ (reference sequence). Trimming shortened V by 0 bases and J by 2 bases, and 9 bases separated the two germline ends. The CDR3 sequence is CASSLALVSTDTQYF. The CDR3 DNA sequence: TGTGCCAGCAGCTTAGCCTTAGTTTCCACAGATACGCAGTATTTT.

This clone has a handful of counts. The genes are TRBV25-1 and TRBJ2-7; D perhaps matches TRBD2 (6 bases). V was shortened by 7 bases and J by 3 bases, with 13 bases between the two germline ends. CDR3 length: 13 residues. Germline V gene data show CDR1 as MGHDK and CDR2 as SYGVNS. The CDR3 is CASNVREFYEQYF. CDR3 nucleotides: TGTGCCAGCAATGTCCGGGAGTTCTACGAGCAGTACTTC.

This clone was picked up a small number of times. The rearrangement joins TRBV7-9 to TRBJ1-1; D may be TRBD1 (6 bases). This CDR3 spans 16 amino acids. CDR1 and CDR2 (germline): SEHNR, FQNEAQ (reference sequence). With 7 bases removed from V and 2 bases from J, the gap between germline ends came to 20 bases. The CDR3 here is CASISSPRGINTEAFF. The CDR3 DNA follows: TGTGCCAGCATCTCCTCCCCCAGGGGAATTAACACTGAAGCTTTCTTT. Full variable domain (missing parts from reference TRBV7-9 and TRBJ1-1): DTGVSQNPRHKITKRGQNVTFRCDPISEHNRLYWYRQTLGQGPEFLTYFQNEAQLEKSRLLSDRFSAERPKGSFSTLEIQRTEQGDSAMYLCASISSPRGINTEAFFGQGTRLTVV.

The genes are TRBV2 and TRBJ2-5, with 10 bases identical to TRBD1. The ends lost 6 bases at V and 6 bases at J; junction bases unmatched: 7. This CDR3 region has 14 residues. CDR1 SNHLY and CDR2 FYNNEI come from the germline V gene. This CDR3 reads CASRGTGDMQTQYF. The CDR3 nucleotides read TGTGCCAGCAGAGGGACAGGGGACATGCAGACCCAGTACTTC.

The chain couples TRBV21-1 to TRBJ1-2. TRBV21-1 is given as a pseudogene. The CDR3 covers 16 residues. For the CDR3, the DNA is TGTGCCAGCAGCAAAGGGGAGGGGGGAAGAATGGTTGGCTACACCTTC. As protein: CASSKGEGGRMVGYTF.

The chain links TRBV5-4 to TRBJ1-1; D is unresolved. V gave up 0 bases and J gave up 8 bases, with 14 bases separating them. Germline loops: CDR1 SGHNT, CDR2 YYREEE (reference sequence). This CDR3 is built from 14 residues. For the CDR3, the DNA is TGTGCCAGCAGCTTGGGTGATCGGGGAAAGGAAGCTTTCTTT. It yields the protein CASSLGDRGKEAFF.

This clone has only one observation. V usage is TRBV6-5 and J usage is TRBJ2-7, with 8 bases that match TRBD1. The CDR3 spans 14 residues. Germline V lookup: CDR1 MNHEY, CDR2 SVGAGI. Germline trimming cut 3 bases from V and 2 bases from J; bases unmatched to any gene: 3. CDR3 DNA sequence: TGTGCCAGCAGTTATAACAGGGGGGCCTACGAGCAGTACTTC. This gives the protein CASSYNRGAYEQYF.

This chain connects TRBV6-6 to TRBJ1-2, with 8 bases matching TRBD1. Trimming at V came to 4 bases and at J to 7 bases, leaving 14 bases not matched to a gene. Germline CDR1 MNHNY, CDR2 SVGAGI (reference sequence). The CDR3 loop spans 16 amino acids. This chain's CDR3 is CASSSSPRQGKGGYTF. For the CDR3, the DNA is TGTGCCAGCAGTTCCTCACCGCGACAGGGGAAGGGTGGCTACACCTTC.

This clone was counted a few times. J is TRBJ2-5 and V is TRBV9, with a possible D match to TRBD1 (6 bases). The length of the CDR3 is 14 residues. Germline lookup yields CDR1 SGDLS and CDR2 YYNGEE. The V gene lost 0 bases and the J gene lost 4 bases, with 10 bases spanning the gap. CDR3 nucleotides: TGTGCCAGCAGCGTAGCTCGAGGGGGAGAGACCCAGTACTTC. As protein: CASSVARGGETQYF.

The chain combines TRBV7-9 with TRBJ1-3, with D possibly being TRBD1 (5 bases). Per germline, CDR1 SEHNR and CDR2 FQNEAQ (reference sequence). V shed 4 bases and J shed 1 base, with 8 bases lying between them. The CDR3 has 14 amino acids. The CDR3 loop reads CASSSTESGNTIYF. The CDR3 DNA is TGTGCCAGCAGCTCGACAGAGTCTGGAAACACCATATATTTT.

The gene calls are TRBV7-3 and TRBJ2-5, with 9 bases aligning to TRBD2. The V and J ends lost 2 bases and 5 bases, in that order; junction bases with no gene match: 6. This CDR3 comprises 15 residues. Germline V gives CDR1 SGHTA, CDR2 FQGTGA. The CDR3 DNA is TGTGCCAGCAGCTTAGCGGGAGGGCCAGGCGAGACCCAGTACTTC. Amino acid sequence: CASSLAGGPGETQYF. Complete variable domain (other parts from reference TRBV7-3 and TRBJ2-5): GAGVSQTPSNKVTEKGKYVELRCDPISGHTALYWYRQSLGQGPEFLIYFQGTGAADDSGLPNDRFFAVRPEGSVSTLKIQRTERGDSAVYLCASSLAGGPGETQYFGPGTRLLVL.

This clone was detected only once. The genes are TRBV7-2 and TRBJ2-2, with D maybe TRBD2 (5 bases). V was trimmed by 6 bases and J by 2 bases, leaving 13 bases between them. The CDR3 consists of 15 residues. The V gene's germline CDR1 is SGHTA and CDR2 FQGNSA. The CDR3 region has the DNA TGTGCCAGCAGACTTTCAACGGGAAACACCGGGGAGCTGTTTTTT. Protein: CASRLSTGNTGELFF.

The chain carries TRBV4-3 and TRBJ2-1; 9 nucleotides agree with TRBD2. The CDR3 has 19 amino acids. The germline gives CDR1 LGHNA, CDR2 YSLEER. The V segment lost 0 bases and the J segment 1 base; nucleotides outside the gene matches: 10. In DNA form, the CDR3 reads TGCGCCAGCAGCCAAGATCCTCGGCGGGAGGGGCGATCCTACAATGAGCAGTTCTTC. It is translated as CASSQDPRREGRSYNEQFF.

The table lists this clone with a few counts. With only one base between it and a far larger clone, this is likely a read error. The rearrangement links TRBV4-1 to TRBJ2-1, with unresolved D. The CDR3 is 16 amino acids. Germline V lookup: CDR1 MGHRA, CDR2 YSYEKL. The CDR3 bases are TGCGCCAGCAGCCAAGAAAGCACAGCCACCTACAATGACCAGTTCTTC. Translation gives CASSQESTATYNDQFF.